The 6 T cell receptor beta chains reported below all come from one sample, sequenced in a study of blood T cell repertoires in COVID-19. Here immunoSEQ multiplex PCR was the method, and the copy in TCRdb shows in-frame clones only, minus some. The table lists 75,000 to 100,000 clones, about four fifths of them singletons. The sequencing sample was made of peripheral blood. The source of these receptors is a man between 45 and 60 years old with active or convalescent COVID-19.

For the CDR3, the DNA is TGTGCCAGCAGCTTAGGGGGCAGGGGGAAAAAGGAGACCCAGTACTTC. Translation gives CASSLGGRGKKETQYF. This chain connects TRBV7-2 to TRBJ2-5; 7 positions match TRBD1. Germline V lookup: CDR1 SGHTA, CDR2 FQGNSA. V dropped 1 base and J dropped 5; count of bases not matched to a gene: 10. The CDR3 has 16 amino acids.

The chain is built from TRBV19 and TRBJ2-7; possibly TRBD1 for D (6 bases). Germline loops: CDR1 LNHDA, CDR2 SQIVND (reference sequence). CDR3 size: 13 residues. V lost 7 bases to trimming and J lost 2 bases, with 12 bases between them. CDR3 protein: CASNQGQTYEQYV. For the CDR3, the DNA is TGTGCCAGTAATCAAGGACAGACCTACGAGCAGTACGTC.

The rearrangement links TRBV28 to TRBJ1-5, with D tentatively TRBD1 (5 bases). Trimming stripped 2 bases from V and 2 bases from J, with 10 bases between. The CDR3 contains 15 residues. Germline lookup yields CDR1 MDHEN and CDR2 SYDVKM. The CDR3 spells CASSLDPTGNQPQHF. The CDR3 DNA sequence: TGTGCCAGCAGTTTAGATCCGACAGGCAATCAGCCCCAGCATTTT.

The chain is built from TRBV19 and TRBJ2-1; D possibly corresponds to TRBD1 (6 bases). Germline CDR1 reads LNHDA; CDR2 reads SQIVND (reference sequence). V dropped 1 base and J dropped 2 bases, with 9 bases sitting between them. CDR3 length equals 15 residues. The CDR3 is CASSIVGGTYNEQFF. In nucleotides, the CDR3 is TGTGCCAGTAGTATAGTAGGGGGAACCTACAATGAGCAGTTCTTC.

The chain recombines TRBV4-2 with TRBJ2-2; D not resolved. This CDR3 has 16 residues. V dropped 0 bases and J dropped 1 base, with 9 bases sitting between them. From germline, CDR1 is LGHNA and CDR2 YNFKEQ. The CDR3 reads CASSQDPPENTGELFF. In DNA, the CDR3 is TGTGCCAGCAGCCAAGATCCGCCAGAGAACACCGGGGAGCTGTTTTTT.

The V and J genes are TRBV4-1 and TRBJ2-3, with 7 bases fitting TRBD2. Germline V lookup: CDR1 MGHRA, CDR2 YSYEKL. After removal of 1 base from V and 0 bases from J, the junction contained 7 bases not matched to a gene. This CDR3 contains 17 residues. The CDR3 here is CASSQGVQRGSTDTQYF. DNA for the CDR3: TGCGCCAGCAGCCAAGGGGTACAGCGGGGAAGCACAGATACGCAGTATTTT.